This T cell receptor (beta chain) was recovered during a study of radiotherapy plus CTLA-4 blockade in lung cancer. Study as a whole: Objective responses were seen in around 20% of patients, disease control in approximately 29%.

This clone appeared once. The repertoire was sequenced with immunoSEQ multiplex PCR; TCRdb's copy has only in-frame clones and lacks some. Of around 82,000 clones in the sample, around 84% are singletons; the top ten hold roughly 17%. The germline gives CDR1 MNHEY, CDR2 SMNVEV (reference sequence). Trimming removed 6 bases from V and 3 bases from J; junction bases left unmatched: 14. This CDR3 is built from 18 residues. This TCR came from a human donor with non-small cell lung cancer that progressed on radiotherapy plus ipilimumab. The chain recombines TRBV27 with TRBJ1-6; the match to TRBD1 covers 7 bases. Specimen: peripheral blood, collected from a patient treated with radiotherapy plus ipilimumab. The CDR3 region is CASSPRPGQRVYNSPLHF. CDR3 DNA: TGTGCCAGCAGCCCACGGCCGGGACAGAGGGTCTATAATTCACCCCTCCACTTT.